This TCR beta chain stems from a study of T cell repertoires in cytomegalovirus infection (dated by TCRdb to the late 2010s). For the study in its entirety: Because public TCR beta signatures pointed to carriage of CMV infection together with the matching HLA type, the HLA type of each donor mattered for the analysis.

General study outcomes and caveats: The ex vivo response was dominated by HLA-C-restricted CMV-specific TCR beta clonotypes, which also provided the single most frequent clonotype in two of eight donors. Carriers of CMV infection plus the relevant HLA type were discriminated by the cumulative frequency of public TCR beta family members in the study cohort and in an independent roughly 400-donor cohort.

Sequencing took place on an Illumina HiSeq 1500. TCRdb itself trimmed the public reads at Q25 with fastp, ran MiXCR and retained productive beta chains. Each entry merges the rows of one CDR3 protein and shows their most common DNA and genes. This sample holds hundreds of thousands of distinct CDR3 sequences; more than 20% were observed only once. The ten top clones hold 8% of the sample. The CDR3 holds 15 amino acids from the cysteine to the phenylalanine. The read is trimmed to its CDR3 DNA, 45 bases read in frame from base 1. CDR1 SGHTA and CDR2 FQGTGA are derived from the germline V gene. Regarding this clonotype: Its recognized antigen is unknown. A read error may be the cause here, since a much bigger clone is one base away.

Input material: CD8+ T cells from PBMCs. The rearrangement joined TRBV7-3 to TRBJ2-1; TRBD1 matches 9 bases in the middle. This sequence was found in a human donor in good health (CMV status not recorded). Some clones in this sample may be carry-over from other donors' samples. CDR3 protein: CASSDGTGPYNEEFF. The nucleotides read TGTGCCAGCAGCGACGGGACAGGGCCGTACAATGAGGAGTTCTTC.